This TCR beta chain appears in the sequencing data of a study of OX40 agonist ivuxolimab in advanced cancers. Study-wide background: Earlier treatment with anti-PD-1, anti-PD-L1 or anti-CTLA-4 was permitted, and 30% to 40% had received some. Regarding the study as a whole: Expanded clones were, on average, more numerous among CD8+ T cells than CD4+.

TCRdb's copy holds only in-frame clones and misses some; the assay was immunoSEQ multiplex PCR. The sample has over 55,000 clones; more than 70% are singletons. Remarks on this clone: Its cognate antigen is unknown.

Germline CDR1 and CDR2: LGHNA and YNFKEQ. Losses at the gene ends were 4 bases for V and 4 bases for J; bases not matched to a gene: 5. This CDR3 has 15 residues. The rearrangement links TRBV4-2 to TRBJ2-7; 12 bases align to TRBD2. Sequencing was performed on CD4+ or CD8+ T cells sorted from blood, taken in a trial of the OX40 agonist ivuxolimab. The source of this sequence is an adult with an advanced solid tumor such as melanoma, head and neck, liver or kidney cancer. CDR3 loop: CASSLGLAGTYEQYF. The CDR3 DNA is TGTGCCAGCAGCCTTGGACTAGCGGGAACATACGAGCAGTACTTC.